This entry describes one T cell receptor (beta chain). The sample belongs to a study of CD8 T cells in Susac syndrome. Germline-derived CDR1 and CDR2 are SGDLS and YYNGEE. This CDR3 has 14 amino acids. The V gene lost 4 bases and the J gene lost 8 bases, with 16 bases spanning the gap. RNA was extracted with the RNeasy kit, and a quantity of about 0.45 to 1 ug was reverse transcribed using random hexamers. TCRdb re-derived calls from the immunoSEQ multiplex PCR reads in MiXCR, one entry per CDR3 protein. The top ten clones hold 0.084% of a sample with over 120,000 distinct CDR3 sequences, approximately 93% of them seen once. Sequencing of TCR beta was performed on blood CD8+ T cells and on blood CD4+ T cells. The healthy controls were matched to patients by age and sex.

This chain connects TRBV9 to TRBJ2-1; D unclear. The TCR comes from a human donor in good health. The source material was CD4+ T cells from PBMCs. CDR3 residues: CASSPIILADEQFF. CDR3 DNA sequence: TGTGCCAGCAGCCCCATCATTTTGGCGGATGAGCAGTTCTTC.